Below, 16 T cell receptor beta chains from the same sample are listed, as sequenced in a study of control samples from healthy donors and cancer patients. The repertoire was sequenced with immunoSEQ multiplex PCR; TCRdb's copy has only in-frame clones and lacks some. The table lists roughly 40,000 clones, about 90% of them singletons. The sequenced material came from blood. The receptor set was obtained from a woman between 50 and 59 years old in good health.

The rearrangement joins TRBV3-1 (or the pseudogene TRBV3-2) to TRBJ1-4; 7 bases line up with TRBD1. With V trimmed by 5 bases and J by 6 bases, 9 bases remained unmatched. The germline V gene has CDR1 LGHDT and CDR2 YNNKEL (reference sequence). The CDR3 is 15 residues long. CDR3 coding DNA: TGTGCCAGCAGCGTTTACAGGGGCCCCCATGAAAAACTGTTTTTT. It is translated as CASSVYRGPHEKLFF.

CDR3 protein: CSTGRSAEAFF. CDR3 coding DNA: TGCAGTACCGGCAGGTCTGCTGAAGCTTTCTTT. The chain combines TRBV20-1 with TRBJ1-1; D call uncertain. The V gene lost 8 bases and the J gene lost 6 bases, with 13 bases spanning the gap. CDR1 is DFQATT, CDR2 SNEGSKA, per germline (reference sequence). There are 11 residues in the CDR3.

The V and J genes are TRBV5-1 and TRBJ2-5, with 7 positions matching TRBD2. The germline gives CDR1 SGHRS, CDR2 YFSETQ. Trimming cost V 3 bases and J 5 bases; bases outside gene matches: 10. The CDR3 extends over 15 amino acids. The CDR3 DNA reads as TGCGCCAGCAGCTCGACCCCGGGGGGAGAGGAGACCCAGTACTTC. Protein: CASSSTPGGEETQYF.

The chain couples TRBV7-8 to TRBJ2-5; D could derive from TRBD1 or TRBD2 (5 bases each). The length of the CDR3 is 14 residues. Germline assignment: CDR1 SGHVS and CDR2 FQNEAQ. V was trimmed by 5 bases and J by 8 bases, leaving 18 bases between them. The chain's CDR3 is CASSGDARRETQYF. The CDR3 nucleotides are TGTGCCAGCAGCGGGGACGCCCGAAGAGAAACCCAGTACTTC.

Here the CDR3 reads CASSQVGQGIGELFF. The CDR3, as DNA: TGCGCCAGCAGCCAAGTCGGACAGGGGATAGGGGAGCTGTTTTTT. This sequence joins TRBV4-1 and TRBJ2-2; 9 nucleotides agree with TRBD1. The CDR3 contains 15 residues. V trimming: 1 base; J trimming: 8 bases; junction bases outside the gene matches: 5. Germline V gene lookup returns CDR1 MGHRA and CDR2 YSYEKL.

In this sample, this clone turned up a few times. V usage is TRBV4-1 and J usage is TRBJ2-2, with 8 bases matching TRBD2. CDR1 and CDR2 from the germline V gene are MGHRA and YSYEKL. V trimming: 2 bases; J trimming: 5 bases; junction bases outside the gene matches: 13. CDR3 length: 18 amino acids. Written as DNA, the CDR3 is TGCGCCAGCAGCCAAATTCGGCCGCGGGGGGATTTAACCGGGGAGCTGTTTTTT. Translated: CASSQIRPRGDLTGELFF.

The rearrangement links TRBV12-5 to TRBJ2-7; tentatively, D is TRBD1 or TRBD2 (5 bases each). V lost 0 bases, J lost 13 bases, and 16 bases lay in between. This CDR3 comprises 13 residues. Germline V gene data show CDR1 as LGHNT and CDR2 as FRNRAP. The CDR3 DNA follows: TGTGCTAGTGGTTTGGTAGGGGACGTGGGGGTTTACTTC. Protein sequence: CASGLVGDVGVYF.

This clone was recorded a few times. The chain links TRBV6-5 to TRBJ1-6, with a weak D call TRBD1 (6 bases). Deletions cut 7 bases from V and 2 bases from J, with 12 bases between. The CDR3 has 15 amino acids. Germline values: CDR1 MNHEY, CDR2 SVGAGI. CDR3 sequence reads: CASNPGVTYNSPLHF. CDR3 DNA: TGTGCCAGCAATCCAGGGGTCACCTATAATTCACCCCTCCACTTT.

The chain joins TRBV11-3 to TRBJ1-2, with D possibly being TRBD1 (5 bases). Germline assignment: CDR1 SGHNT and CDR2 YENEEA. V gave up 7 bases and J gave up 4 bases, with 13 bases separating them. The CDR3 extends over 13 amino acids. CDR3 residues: CASKKGNLYGYTF. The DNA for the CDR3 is TGTGCCAGCAAAAAGGGGAATCTCTATGGCTACACCTTC.

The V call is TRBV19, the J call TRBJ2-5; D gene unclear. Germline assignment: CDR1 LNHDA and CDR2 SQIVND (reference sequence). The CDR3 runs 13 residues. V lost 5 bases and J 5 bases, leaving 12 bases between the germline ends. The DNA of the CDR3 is TGTGCCAGTAGTGAACAGCCCCAGGAGACCCAGTACTTC. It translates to CASSEQPQETQYF.

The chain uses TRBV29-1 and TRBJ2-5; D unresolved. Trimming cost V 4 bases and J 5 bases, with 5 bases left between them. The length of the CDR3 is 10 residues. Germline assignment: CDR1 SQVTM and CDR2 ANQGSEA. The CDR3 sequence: CSVAVETQYF. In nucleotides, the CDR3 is TGCAGCGTTGCTGTGGAGACCCAGTACTTC. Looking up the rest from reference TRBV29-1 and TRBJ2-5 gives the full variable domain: SAVISQKPSRDICQRGTSLTIQCQVDSQVTMMFWYRQQPGQSLTLIATANQGSEATYESGFVIDKFPISRPNLTFSTLTVSNMSPEDSSIYLCSVAVETQYFGPGTRLLVL.

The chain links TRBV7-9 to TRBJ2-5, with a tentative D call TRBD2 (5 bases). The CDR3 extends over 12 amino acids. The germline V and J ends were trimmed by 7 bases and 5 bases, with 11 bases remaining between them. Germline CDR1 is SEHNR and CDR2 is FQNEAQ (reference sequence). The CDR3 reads CASTLTGETQYF. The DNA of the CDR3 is TGTGCCAGCACCCTTACGGGGGAGACCCAGTACTTC.

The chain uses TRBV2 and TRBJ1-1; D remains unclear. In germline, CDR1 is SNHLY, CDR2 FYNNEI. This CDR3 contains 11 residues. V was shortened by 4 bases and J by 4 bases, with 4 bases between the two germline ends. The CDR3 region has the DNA TGTGCCAGCAGTGGGGCCACTGAAGCTTTCTTT. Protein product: CASSGATEAFF.

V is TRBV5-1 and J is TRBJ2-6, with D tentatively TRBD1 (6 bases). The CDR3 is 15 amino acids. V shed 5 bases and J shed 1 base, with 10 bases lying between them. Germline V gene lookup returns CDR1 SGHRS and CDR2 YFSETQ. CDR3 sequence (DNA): TGCGCCAGCAGTTCACAGGGATCTGGGGCCAACGTCCTGACTTTC. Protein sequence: CASSSQGSGANVLTF.

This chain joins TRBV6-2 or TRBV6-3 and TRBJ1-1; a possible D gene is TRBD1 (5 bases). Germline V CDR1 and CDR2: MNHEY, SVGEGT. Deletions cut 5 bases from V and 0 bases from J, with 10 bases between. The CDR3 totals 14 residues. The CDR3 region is CASSKPTVNTEAFF. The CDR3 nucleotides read TGTGCCAGCAGTAAACCGACAGTGAACACTGAAGCTTTCTTT.

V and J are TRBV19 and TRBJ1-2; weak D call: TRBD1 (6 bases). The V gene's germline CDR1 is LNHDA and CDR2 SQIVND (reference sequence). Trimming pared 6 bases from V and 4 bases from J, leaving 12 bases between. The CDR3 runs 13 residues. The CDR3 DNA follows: TGTGCCAGTAGGACGCAGGGGTCCTATGGCTACACCTTC. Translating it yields CASRTQGSYGYTF.